The present T cell receptor (beta chain) was sequenced within a study of blood T cells in healthy people across ages. This clonotype showed up many times. Its target is unknown. The study drew donors from healthy Caucasian individuals in Russia aged roughly 6 to 100. For every donor, a draw yielded roughly 9.3 milliliters of peripheral blood. A second PCR, run for roughly 7 to 12 cycles, used a sample-barcoded 5' primer plus a J-beta primer mix. Each cDNA molecule was tagged by a template-switch adaptor that had 12 random nucleotides. TCRdb reprocessed the 5' RACE reads with MiXCR, giving one entry per CDR3 protein. The sample yields 650,000 to 1,000,000 distinct CDR3 sequences, around 36% seen once. Study-wide findings and caveats: Across the age range, TCR beta diversity per million T cells fell in a roughly linear way.

The CDR3 has 15 amino acids. Germline CDR1 and CDR2: SGHTA and FQGNSA. V shed 1 base and J shed 3 bases, with 11 bases lying between them. This receptor was identified in a man aged 18 to 30 in good health. The sample was blood. This sequence joins TRBV7-2 and TRBJ2-3; the D gene is possibly TRBD2 (6 bases). The CDR3 nucleotides read TGTGCCAGCAGCTTAGTTTATCGGGGGACAGATACGCAGTATTTT. Amino acids: CASSLVYRGTDTQYF. The variable domain in full, completed from reference TRBV7-2 and TRBJ2-3, reads GAGVSQSPSNKVTEKGKDVELRCDPISGHTALYWYRQSLGQGLEFLIYFQGNSAPDKSGLPSDRFSAERTGGSVSTLTIQRTQQEDSAVYLCASSLVYRGTDTQYFGPGTRLTVL.